This TCR beta chain stems from a study of cytomegalovirus exposure and HLA in healthy donors. Findings and caveats of the study: Sequencing depth roughly uniform across donors was assumed in presence/absence analyses. In a later analysis, the majority of CMV-associated beta chains seemingly showed HLA restriction.

Germline V gene lookup returns CDR1 SNHLY and CDR2 FYNNEI. Trimming at V came to 6 bases and at J to 2 bases, leaving 5 bases not matched to a gene. The CDR3 covers 15 residues. Comments on this clone: The target antigen is unknown.

Researchers ran the PCR with 60 Vbeta and 13 Jbeta primers. The assay was immunoSEQ multiplex PCR, and TCRdb's table has in-frame clones only and misses some. The sample lists about 180,000 clones, around 80% occurring once. The origin of this receptor is a girl aged 10 to 17 in good health and CMV-seropositive. The specimen sequenced was PBMCs. The chain recombines TRBV2 with TRBJ2-1; 9 nucleotides line up with TRBD1. The CDR3 here is CASSTGTGTYNEQFF. CDR3 coding DNA: TGTGCCAGCAGCACCGGGACAGGGACCTACAATGAGCAGTTCTTC.